The 17 T cell receptor beta chains below were found in one sample sequenced in a study of cytomegalovirus exposure and HLA in healthy donors. In the PCR, 60 Vbeta and 13 Jbeta primers were used. This table comes from immunoSEQ multiplex PCR, and its TCRdb copy is limited to in-frame clones, with some not included. The repertoire includes roughly 200,000 clones, 80% to 85% of them detected once, and around 3% sits in the top ten. The sequenced sample consisted of PBMCs. The receptors originated from a woman aged 40 to 49 in good health and CMV-seronegative.

The rearrangement links TRBV18 to TRBJ1-3, with 11 bases matching TRBD1. V lost 4 bases to trimming and J lost 5 bases; unmatched junction nucleotides: 13. The CDR3 spans 18 residues. Germline CDR1 KGHSH, CDR2 LQKENI. Here the CDR3 reads CASSQGQGETGWRNTIYF. For the CDR3, the DNA is TGTGCCAGCTCACAGGGACAGGGGGAAACCGGTTGGAGAAACACCATATATTTT.

This clone was recorded a few times. This chain connects TRBV27 to TRBJ2-1; possibly TRBD2 for D (5 bases). V lost 3 bases and J lost 0, with 12 bases in between. Germline V gene data show CDR1 as MNHEY and CDR2 as SMNVEV (reference sequence). The CDR3 runs 16 residues. The CDR3, as DNA: TGTGCCAGCAGTTTCTCACTAGGGAGCTCCTACAATGAGCAGTTCTTC. Amino acids: CASSFSLGSSYNEQFF.

This rearrangement joins TRBV4-1 to TRBJ2-7; 14 bases map to TRBD2. After removal of 2 bases from V and 0 bases from J, the junction contained 12 bases not matched to a gene. CDR3 length: 20 residues. Per germline, CDR1 MGHRA and CDR2 YSYEKL. The CDR3 DNA follows: TGCGCCAGCAGCCAATCGTCCGGACTAGCGGGAGGACCCCTCTCCTACGAGCAGTACTTC. Protein sequence: CASSQSSGLAGGPLSYEQYF.

About this clone: Other DNA sequences of this sample code for an identical CDR3. V gene TRBV18 combines with J gene TRBJ2-3, with D unclear. V was trimmed by 6 bases and J by 4 bases, leaving 8 bases between them. The CDR3 has 12 residues. CDR1 and CDR2 (germline): KGHSH, LQKENI. The CDR3 region is CASSPTADTQYF. CDR3 nucleotide sequence: TGTGCCAGCTCGCCAACAGCAGATACGCAGTATTTT. The complete variable domain, with remaining parts taken from reference TRBV18 and TRBJ2-3, reads NAGVMQNPRHLVRRRGQEARLRCSPMKGHSHVYWYRQLPEEGLKFMVYLQKENIIDESGMPKERFSAEFPKEGPSILRIQQVVRGDSAAYFCASSPTADTQYFGPGTRLTVL.

The chain couples TRBV19 to TRBJ1-1; possible D gene TRBD1, 5 bases. Deletions cut 6 bases from V and 0 bases from J, with 17 bases between. CDR1 and CDR2 from the germline V gene are LNHDA and SQIVND (reference sequence). The CDR3 is 16 residues long. CDR3 DNA: TGTGCCAGTAGGTGGGGAACAAACAGGATGAACACTGAAGCTTTCTTT. Translating gives CASRWGTNRMNTEAFF.

The chain combines TRBV18 with TRBJ2-7, with D maybe TRBD2 (6 bases). Germline CDR1 KGHSH, CDR2 LQKENI. The CDR3 contains 11 residues. Trimming shortened V by 7 bases and J by 6 bases, and 10 bases separated the two germline ends. The CDR3 sequence: CASFQGGEQYF. The CDR3 DNA reads as TGTGCCAGCTTTCAGGGAGGCGAGCAGTACTTC.

This clone was seen only a few times. The chain couples TRBV2 to TRBJ1-1; no reliable D call. Trimming cost V 5 bases and J 3 bases, with 16 bases left between them. This CDR3 is built from 15 residues. The germline CDR1 and CDR2 sequences are SNHLY and FYNNEI. The CDR3 loop reads CASSPLALSDTEAFF. CDR3 DNA: TGTGCCAGCAGTCCATTAGCCCTCTCGGACACTGAAGCTTTCTTT. The variable domain in full, with the rest retrieved from reference TRBV2 and TRBJ1-1, is EPEVTQTPSHQVTQMGQEVILRCVPISNHLYFYWYRQILGQKVEFLVSFYNNEISEKSEIFDDQFSVERPDGSNFTLKIRSTKLEDSAMYFCASSPLALSDTEAFFGQGTRLTVV.

With regard to this clone: The sample has other DNA sequences that encode this CDR3 too. V usage is TRBV20-1 and J usage is TRBJ1-3; D call uncertain. The V gene's germline CDR1 is DFQATT and CDR2 SNEGSKA (reference sequence). The CDR3 is 11 amino acids. V was trimmed by 5 bases and J by 4 bases, leaving 6 bases between them. CDR3 nucleotide sequence: TGCAGTGCTCCTAGGGGAAACACCATATATTTT. Residues: CSAPRGNTIYF.

This clone showed up just once. The rearrangement links TRBV18 to TRBJ1-1; possible D gene TRBD1, 5 bases. The CDR3 spans 15 residues. V dropped 1 base and J dropped 0 bases, with 9 bases sitting between them. Germline V gives CDR1 KGHSH, CDR2 LQKENI. For the CDR3, the DNA is TGTGCCAGCTCACCACGGGGCCCCATGAACACTGAAGCTTTCTTT. This encodes CASSPRGPMNTEAFF. Full variable domain (missing parts from reference TRBV18 and TRBJ1-1): NAGVMQNPRHLVRRRGQEARLRCSPMKGHSHVYWYRQLPEEGLKFMVYLQKENIIDESGMPKERFSAEFPKEGPSILRIQQVVRGDSAAYFCASSPRGPMNTEAFFGQGTRLTVV.

The chain combines TRBV7-9 with TRBJ1-2; TRBD1 is a possible D gene (5 bases). Trimming pared 1 base from V and 3 bases from J, leaving 18 bases between. There are 17 residues in the CDR3. Per the germline V gene, CDR1 is SEHNR and CDR2 is FQNEAQ (reference sequence). DNA of the CDR3: TGTGCCAGCAGCTTAGAAACGGGCCGACTAGGGGACTATGGCTACACCTTC. It yields the protein CASSLETGRLGDYGYTF.

The chain uses TRBV19 and TRBJ1-4; D may be TRBD1 (5 bases). This CDR3 is built from 21 residues. The germline gives CDR1 LNHDA, CDR2 SQIVND (reference sequence). Trimming pared 4 bases from V and 2 bases from J, leaving 29 bases between. Here the CDR3 reads CASSTPTHLDRPEPTNEKLFF. The CDR3 DNA is TGTGCCAGTAGTACACCCACCCATCTCGACAGACCAGAGCCTACTAATGAAAAACTGTTTTTT.

The J gene is TRBJ2-1, the V gene TRBV19, with 9 bases matching TRBD2. CDR3 length: 17 amino acids. Trimming at V came to 3 bases and at J to 6 bases, leaving 12 bases not matched to a gene. CDR1 and CDR2 (germline): LNHDA, SQIVND (reference sequence). The CDR3 DNA reads TGTGCCAGTAGTATTCTGGTAGCTAGCGGGGCGCTCAATGAGCAGTTCTTC. The encoded protein is CASSILVASGALNEQFF.

V usage is TRBV7-9 and J usage is TRBJ2-3; tentative D call: TRBD2 (6 bases). Trimming took off 1 base at V and 2 bases at J, with 10 bases between the two ends. The length of the CDR3 is 15 residues. Germline V CDR1 and CDR2: SEHNR, FQNEAQ (reference sequence). CDR3 amino acids: CASSLVRGTTDTQYF. The DNA of the CDR3 is TGTGCCAGCAGCTTAGTCCGGGGGACCACAGATACGCAGTATTTT.

The gene calls are TRBV5-4 and TRBJ2-5; TRBD1 agrees at 10 bases. V dropped 4 bases and J dropped 4; count of bases not matched to a gene: 4. The CDR3 sequence is 14 residues long. CDR1 and CDR2 from the germline V gene are SGHNT and YYREEE (reference sequence). The CDR3 region is CASSATGGSETQYF. In DNA, the CDR3 is TGTGCCAGCAGCGCGACAGGGGGCTCAGAGACCCAGTACTTC.

The gene calls are TRBV7-8 and TRBJ1-5; perhaps TRBD1 as D (6 bases). The germline V gene has CDR1 SGHVS and CDR2 FQNEAQ. The CDR3 is made up of 14 amino acids. V lost 4 bases and J 6 bases, leaving 13 bases between the germline ends. The DNA of the CDR3 is TGTGCCAGCAGCTCAAACAGGGCCAGTCAGCCCCAGCATTTT. This translates into CASSSNRASQPQHF.

This clone was counted a single time. The rearrangement links TRBV10-1 to TRBJ2-2; 8 bases align to TRBD2. After removal of 9 bases from V and 6 bases from J, the junction contained 3 bases not matched to a gene. The CDR3 extends over 12 amino acids. From germline, CDR1 is WNHNN and CDR2 SYGVQD (reference sequence). This chain's CDR3 is CARTGGAGELFF. The CDR3 coding sequence is TGCGCCAGGACCGGGGGGGCCGGGGAGCTGTTTTTT.

This clone was seen only a few times. The chain has TRBV4-2 and TRBJ1-1, with D perhaps matching TRBD1 (5 bases). V lost 0 bases and J lost 3, with 20 bases in between. Germline CDR1 LGHNA, CDR2 YNFKEQ. This CDR3 is 18 amino acids long. CDR3 in amino acids: CASSQEAGRAIMDTEAFF. The DNA of the CDR3 is TGTGCCAGCAGCCAAGAGGCAGGCAGGGCAATCATGGACACTGAAGCTTTCTTT.